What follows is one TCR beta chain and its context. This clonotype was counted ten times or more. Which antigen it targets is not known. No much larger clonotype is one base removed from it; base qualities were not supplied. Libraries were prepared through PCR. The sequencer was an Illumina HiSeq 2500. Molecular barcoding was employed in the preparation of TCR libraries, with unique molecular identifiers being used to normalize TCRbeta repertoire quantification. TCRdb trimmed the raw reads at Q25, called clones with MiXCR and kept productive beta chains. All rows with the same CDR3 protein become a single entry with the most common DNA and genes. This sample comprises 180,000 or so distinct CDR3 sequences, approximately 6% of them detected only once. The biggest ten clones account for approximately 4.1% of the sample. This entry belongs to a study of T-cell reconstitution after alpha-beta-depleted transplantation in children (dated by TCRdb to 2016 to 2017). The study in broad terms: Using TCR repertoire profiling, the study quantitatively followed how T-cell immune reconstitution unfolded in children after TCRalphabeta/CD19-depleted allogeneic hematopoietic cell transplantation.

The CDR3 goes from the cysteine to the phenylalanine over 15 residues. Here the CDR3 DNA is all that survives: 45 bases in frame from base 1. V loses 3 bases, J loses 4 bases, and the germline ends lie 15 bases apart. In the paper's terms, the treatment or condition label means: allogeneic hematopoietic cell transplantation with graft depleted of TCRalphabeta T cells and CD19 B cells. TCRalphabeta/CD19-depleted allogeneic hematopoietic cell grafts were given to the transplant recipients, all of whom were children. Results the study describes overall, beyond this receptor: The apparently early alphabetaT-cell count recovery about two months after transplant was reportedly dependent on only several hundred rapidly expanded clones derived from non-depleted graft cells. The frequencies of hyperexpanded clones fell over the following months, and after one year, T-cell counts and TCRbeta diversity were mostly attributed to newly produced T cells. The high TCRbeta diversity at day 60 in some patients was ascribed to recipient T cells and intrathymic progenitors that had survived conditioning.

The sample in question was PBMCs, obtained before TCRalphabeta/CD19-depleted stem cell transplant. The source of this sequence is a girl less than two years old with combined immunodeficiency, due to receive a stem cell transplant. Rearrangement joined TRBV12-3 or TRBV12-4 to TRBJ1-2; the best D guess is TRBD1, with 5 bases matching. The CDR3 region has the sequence CASSLFPGPSYGYTF. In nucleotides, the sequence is TGTGCCAGCAGTTTGTTCCCAGGGCCCTCCTATGGCTACACCTTC.